This T cell receptor (beta chain) was observed in a study of blood T cells in healthy people across ages. At the level of the study: Per two T cells, template switching captured roughly one barcoded beta molecule.

This CDR3 has 12 residues. Germline CDR1 and CDR2: MNHEY and SVGAGI. V was shortened by 4 bases and J by 5 bases, with 8 bases between the two germline ends. PCR was performed a second time for roughly 6 to 12 cycles using a sample-barcoded 5' primer and a J-beta primer mix. One entry per CDR3 protein results from TCRdb running MiXCR on the 5' RACE reads. This table has about 1,600,000 distinct CDR3 sequences, roughly 40% appearing once. This sequence originates from a woman in her late teens or twenties in good health. The chain employs TRBV6-5 and TRBJ1-2; no clear D gene. Sequencing was performed on blood. The CDR3 sequence is CASSLGMYGYTF. DNA of the CDR3: TGTGCCAGCAGTTTAGGCATGTATGGCTACACCTTC.